A selection of T cell receptor beta chains follows, all from one sample in a study of cytomegalovirus exposure and HLA in healthy donors. Profiled with immunoSEQ multiplex PCR; TCRdb holds only in-frame clones, not every one. This table holds around 200,000 clones, roughly 80% found once. The sequenced sample consisted of PBMCs. The receptors stem from a woman under 30 in good health and CMV-seropositive. Both conserved end residues are part of each CDR3. The order of the fields is J gene, V gene, clone size, CDR3 protein. Clone size is stated in some rows and not others, as once, few, many or a class when expanded.

J: TRBJ1-4; V: TRBV4-1; size: .; CDR3: CASSQGLLEKLFF
J: TRBJ1-2; V: TRBV5-1; size: .; CDR3: CASGRDGDTLNYGYTF
J: TRBJ1-6; V: TRBV5-4; size: .; CDR3: CATRSGESPLHF
J: TRBJ2-1; V: TRBV7-6; size: .; CDR3: CASSSLAPSSYNEQFF
J: TRBJ1-1; V: TRBV30; size: .; CDR3: CAWTLDSEAFF
J: TRBJ1-1; V: TRBV12-5; size: .; CDR3: CASGTTGGVAFF
J: TRBJ1-2; V: TRBV29-1; size: .; CDR3: CSVEGLGLNYGYTF
J: TRBJ2-1; V: TRBV27; size: .; CDR3: CASSHTGNNEQFF
J: TRBJ2-2; V: TRBV9; size: .; CDR3: CASTWATDTGELFF
J: TRBJ1-1; V: TRBV6-6; size: .; CDR3: CASSYSKQGNTEAFF
J: TRBJ2-1; V: TRBV6-8; size: .; CDR3: CASSYPIAASSYNEQFF
J: TRBJ2-7; V: TRBV28; size: .; CDR3: CASTPGQASYEQYF
J: TRBJ1-3; V: TRBV25-1; size: few; CDR3: CASRGEQGFGNTIYF
J: TRBJ1-6; V: TRBV27; size: few; CDR3: CASRSSGRSPLHF
J: TRBJ2-7; V: TRBV5-1; size: .; CDR3: CASSLEGGGVLYEQYF
J: TRBJ1-1; V: TRBV27; size: .; CDR3: CASSRLGETGEAFF
J: TRBJ2-3; V: TRBV9; size: .; CDR3: CASSTRGSAGGPPTDTQYF
J: TRBJ1-1; V: TRBV5-1; size: .; CDR3: CASRENRGRNTEAFF
J: TRBJ1-4; V: TRBV19; size: once; CDR3: CASSLGGPTNEKLFF
J: TRBJ2-1; V: TRBV4-2; size: .; CDR3: CASSPLTGGGDEQFF
J: TRBJ1-5; V: TRBV7-3; size: .; CDR3: CASSLIGGGNQPQHF
J: TRBJ1-4; V: TRBV7-9; size: once; CDR3: CASRKTGRGVGEKLFF
J: TRBJ1-5; V: TRBV7-9; size: .; CDR3: CASSTHLDRGPIGNQPQHF
J: TRBJ2-3; V: TRBV15; size: .; CDR3: CATSRALQHTPDTDTQYF
J: TRBJ1-1; V: TRBV19; size: .; CDR3: CASNSDRKNTEAFF
J: TRBJ1-5; V: TRBV7-8; size: .; CDR3: CASSTNRVDQPQHF
J: TRBJ2-2; V: TRBV19; size: .; CDR3: CASSSRGDTGELFF
J: TRBJ1-4; V: TRBV9; size: .; CDR3: CASSYRGGNNEKLFF
J: TRBJ1-2; V: TRBV5-1; size: .; CDR3: CASSPQTGGEGYTF
J: TRBJ1-5; V: TRBV7-2; size: .; CDR3: CASSFGTANQPQHF
J: TRBJ2-4; V: TRBV7-2; size: .; CDR3: CASSLAGGLDIQYF
J: TRBJ1-5; V: TRBV2; size: .; CDR3: CASRETGSKQPQHF
J: TRBJ1-6; V: TRBV29-1; size: few; CDR3: CSAGTGGNSPLHF
J: TRBJ2-7; V: TRBV9; size: .; CDR3: CASSVGQRGADEQYF
J: TRBJ1-1; V: TRBV29-1; size: once; CDR3: CSVEKVVAHRTKMNTEAFF
J: TRBJ2-7; V: TRBV9; size: .; CDR3: CASSVGPGGSTYEQYF
J: TRBJ2-1; V: TRBV11-2; size: many; CDR3: CASSSIREQFF
J: TRBJ2-1; V: TRBV6-4; size: .; CDR3: CASSDKAGTYNEQFF
J: TRBJ2-1; V: TRBV4-1; size: once; CDR3: CASSQVLRDYNNEQFF
J: TRBJ1-2; V: TRBV7-8; size: .; CDR3: CASSPPVGQGDYGYTF
J: TRBJ2-7; V: TRBV9; size: .; CDR3: CASSPHPAGGVYEQYF
J: TRBJ2-5; V: TRBV2; size: .; CDR3: CASSEGLAGETQYF
J: TRBJ1-2; V: TRBV15; size: .; CDR3: CATSPLRTGNYGYTF
J: TRBJ1-2; V: TRBV6-1; size: .; CDR3: CASSEAAGGDGYTF
J: TRBJ2-1; V: TRBV7-2; size: .; CDR3: CASSSGLAGGSSYNEQFF
J: TRBJ1-1; V: TRBV6-5; size: .; CDR3: CASSYARGAEAFF
J: TRBJ2-7; V: TRBV6-1; size: once; CDR3: CASSSITEDEQYF
J: TRBJ1-5; V: TRBV9; size: .; CDR3: CASSVDGTRSNQPQHF
J: TRBJ2-6; V: TRBV7-2; size: .; CDR3: CASSLGHSSGANVLTF
J: TRBJ1-5; V: TRBV7-8; size: .; CDR3: CASSVDRGFHQPQHF
J: TRBJ2-5; V: TRBV2; size: .; CDR3: CASSRDTQETQYF
J: TRBJ2-7; V: TRBV11-2; size: .; CDR3: CASSFRDNGEQYF